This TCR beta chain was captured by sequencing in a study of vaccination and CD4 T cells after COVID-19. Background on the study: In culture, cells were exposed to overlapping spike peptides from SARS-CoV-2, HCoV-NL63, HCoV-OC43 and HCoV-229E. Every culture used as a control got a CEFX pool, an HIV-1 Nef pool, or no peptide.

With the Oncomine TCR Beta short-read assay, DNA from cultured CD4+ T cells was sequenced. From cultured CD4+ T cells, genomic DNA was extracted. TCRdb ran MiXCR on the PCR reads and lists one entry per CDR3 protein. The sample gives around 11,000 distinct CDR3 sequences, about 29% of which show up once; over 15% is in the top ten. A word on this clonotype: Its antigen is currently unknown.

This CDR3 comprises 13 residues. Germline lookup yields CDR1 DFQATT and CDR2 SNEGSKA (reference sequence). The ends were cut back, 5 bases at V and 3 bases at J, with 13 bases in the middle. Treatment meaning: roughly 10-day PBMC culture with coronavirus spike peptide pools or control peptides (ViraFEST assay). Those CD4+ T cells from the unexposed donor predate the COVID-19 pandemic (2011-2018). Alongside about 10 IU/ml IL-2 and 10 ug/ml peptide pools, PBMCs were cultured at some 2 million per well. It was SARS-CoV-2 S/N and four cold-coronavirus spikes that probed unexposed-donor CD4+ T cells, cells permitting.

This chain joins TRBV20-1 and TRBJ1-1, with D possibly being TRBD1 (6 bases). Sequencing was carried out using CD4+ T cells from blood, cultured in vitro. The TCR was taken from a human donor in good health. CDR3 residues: CSALQGMDTEAFF. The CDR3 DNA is TGCAGTGCTCTCCAGGGGATGGACACTGAAGCTTTCTTT.